Reported below is one T cell receptor (beta chain). Its antigen is still unknown. There are no base qualities to consult, and no much larger clone falls within one base. The immunoSEQ Assay, a bias-controlled multiplex PCR, was used to amplify TCRbeta CDR3 regions from genomic DNA. For the original study's pipeline: The number of nucleated cells in each sample was estimated from the amplification of reference gene primers within the assay. To quantify the absolute abundance of each unique TCRbeta CDR3 rearrangement, sequence reads were collapsed and filtered. For each sample, productive Simpson clonality was calculated as the square root of Simpson's diversity index over productive rearrangements. Held by TCRdb, this immuneACCESS table contains in-frame sequences only and omits some clones. Under half of the omission traces to an unresolved V gene where checked; the cause of the rest is unknown. V and J calls and clone size come straight from that table; D and trimming were deduced from the DNA. This sample lists tens of thousands of clones; about 80% were detected once. 6.9% of the sample comes from the top ten.

At one collaborating source in Seattle, patients were enrolled during active infection and were followed longitudinally through the course of disease. Collaborating institutions collected whole blood in K2EDTA tubes following their own protocols. Collaborator samples were shipped for TCRbeta analysis as frozen whole blood, isolated PBMCs, or DNA extracted from either sample type. The data were taken from a study of blood T cell repertoires in COVID-19 (dated by TCRdb to 2020 to 2021). For the study in its entirety: Samples covering the acute and convalescent phases of COVID-19 were provided by collaborators in the United States, Italy and Spain. Deeply sampled blood TCRbeta repertoires from subjects exposed to, actively infected with, or recovered from COVID-19 were included in the dataset. The sample metadata nearly always contained a de-identified subject ID, COVID-19 status, age in years and sex. Where available, HLA class I and class II types were taken from metadata supplied by the sample provider and were not determined by assay-based typing. The prospective study material was composed of cDNA or gDNA derived from T cells, B-cell-depleted T cells, or PBMCs. Samples came from the ongoing ImmuneRACE study (first 160 participants) plus 1,254 subjects from 6 global collaborators. A freely available public database, intended as a resource for researchers studying the immune response to SARS-CoV-2, is where the repertoires were released.

What the authors observed across the whole study: Clinical and demographic metadata were provided uncurated, with the amount varying by source and participant.

Material for sequencing was peripheral blood. The TCR sequence derives from a man aged 25-45 years with COVID-19, enrolled during active disease.

The CDR3 has the sequence CSVVRLGPGELFF. The nucleotide sequence reads TGCAGCGTTGTGCGACTAGGCCCCGGGGAGCTGTTTTTT. This receptor chain uses TRBV29-1 and TRBJ2-2, with a tentative D gene TRBD2 over 6 matching bases. From cysteine to phenylalanine, the CDR3 is 13 amino acids long. Here the CDR3 DNA is all that survives: 39 bases in frame from base 1. V loses 4 bases, J loses 6 bases, and the germline ends lie 12 bases apart. Reading the germline V gene gives CDR1 SQVTM and CDR2 ANQGSEA.